One sample yielded the 29 T cell receptor beta chains listed below, sequenced in a study of graft-versus-host responses after intestinal transplantation. Libraries were prepared by immunoSEQ multiplex PCR; TCRdb keeps only in-frame clonotypes and omits some of them. The data show about 15,000 clones, with 70% to 75% seen just once and approximately 3.7% held by the top ten. Tissue processing of the graft released intraepithelial and lamina propria lymphocytes from it. The source was ileum tissue, collected 14 days after transplant. These receptor sequences come from a human patient who received an intestinal transplant, so some T cells may come from the graft donor.

The chain joins TRBV11-2 to TRBJ2-1; D is possibly TRBD1 (6 bases). Germline V lookup: CDR1 SGHAT, CDR2 FQNNGV. Trimming took off 8 bases at V and 3 bases at J, with 11 bases between the two ends. This CDR3 spans 13 amino acids. Written as DNA, the CDR3 is TGTGCCAGCTCGACAGGCGTCTACAATGAGCAGTTCTTC. It encodes CASSTGVYNEQFF.

V gene TRBV28 combines with J gene TRBJ1-1; D unclear. V lost 5 bases and J lost 4, with 5 bases in between. Germline CDR1 is MDHEN and CDR2 is SYDVKM. This CDR3 is built from 11 residues. The DNA for the CDR3 is TGTGCCAGCAGTCGGGGCACTGAAGCTTTCTTT. Amino acid sequence: CASSRGTEAFF.

Note on this clone: The sample has other DNA sequences that encode this CDR3 too. This rearrangement joins TRBV10-1 to TRBJ2-1, with D possibly TRBD2 on 5 matching bases. V lost 3 bases, J lost 0 bases, and 6 bases lay in between. Germline values: CDR1 WNHNN, CDR2 SYGVQD (reference sequence). This CDR3 contains 14 residues. CDR3 DNA sequence: TGCGCCAGCAGTGACAGCGGCTCCTACAATGAGCAGTTCTTC. It codes for CASSDSGSYNEQFF.

CDR3 in DNA: TGCGCCAGCAAAACCGGGACATTGAACACCGGGGAGCTGTTTTTT. Translated, it gives CASKTGTLNTGELFF. The chain uses TRBV10-2 and TRBJ2-2; D perhaps matches TRBD1 (6 bases). Trimming pared 7 bases from V and 1 base from J, leaving 13 bases between. This CDR3 is 15 amino acids long. The germline V gene has CDR1 WSHSY and CDR2 SAAADI.

The rearrangement joins TRBV15 to TRBJ2-5; perhaps TRBD2 as D (7 bases). Germline CDR1 LNHNV, CDR2 YYDKDF (reference sequence). The V end was cut by 6 bases, the J end by 4 bases, with 12 bases between. This CDR3 has 13 amino acids. The CDR3 nucleotides read TGTGCCACCAGAGGGGGGGGCGCAGAGACCCAGTACTTC. The encoded protein is CATRGGGAETQYF.

This chain uses TRBV19 with TRBJ2-7; 13 nucleotides line up with TRBD2. Germline CDR1 LNHDA, CDR2 SQIVND (reference sequence). V dropped 4 bases and J dropped 3; count of bases not matched to a gene: 9. This CDR3 comprises 17 residues. The CDR3 DNA is TGTGCCAGTAGTACAATGGGGGGGACTAGCGGGATCTACGAGCAGTACTTC. Its translation is CASSTMGGTSGIYEQYF.

This sequence joins TRBV28 and TRBJ2-3; 7 positions agree with TRBD2. In germline, CDR1 is MDHEN, CDR2 SYDVKM. Losses at the gene ends were 1 base for V and 3 bases for J; bases not matched to a gene: 4. The CDR3 has 15 residues. In nucleotides, the CDR3 is TGTGCCAGCAGTTTATCCGGGGGGAGGACAGATACGCAGTATTTT. It yields the protein CASSLSGGRTDTQYF.

The chain is built from TRBV21-1 and TRBJ1-4; the table's TRBD1 call for D was not verified on the DNA. TRBV21-1 is noted as a pseudogene. This CDR3 spans 14 amino acids. In nucleotides, the CDR3 is TGTGCCAGCAGGGACAGGGCCACTAATGAAAAACTGTTTTTT. Translated: CASRDRATNEKLFF.

This chain connects TRBV6-5 to TRBJ1-2; weak D call: TRBD1 (5 bases). CDR1 and CDR2 (germline): MNHEY, SVGAGI. V was pared by 6 bases and J by 3 bases, with 11 bases between. This CDR3 has 13 residues. The CDR3 sequence: CASSLGGDYGYTF. The CDR3 nucleotides read TGTGCCAGCAGCCTCGGGGGGGACTATGGCTACACCTTC.

The chain links TRBV7-8 to TRBJ2-7, with D tentatively TRBD2 (5 bases). Germline V gene lookup returns CDR1 SGHVS and CDR2 FQNEAQ. The CDR3 is 14 residues long. V was trimmed by 5 bases and J by 7 bases, leaving 18 bases between them. CDR3: CASSPFVAGREQYF. CDR3 nucleotide sequence: TGTGCCAGCAGCCCATTTGTGGCTGGGAGAGAGCAGTACTTC.

CDR3 sequence reads: CASSLRTGKNTEAFF. DNA for the CDR3: TGCGCCAGCAGCTTGCGGACAGGGAAGAACACTGAAGCTTTCTTT. The rearrangement links TRBV5-1 to TRBJ1-1; 8 nucleotides match TRBD1. Germline V gene lookup returns CDR1 SGHRS and CDR2 YFSETQ. V dropped 1 base and J dropped 1; count of bases not matched to a gene: 3. The CDR3 consists of 15 residues. Filled out from reference TRBV5-1 and TRBJ1-1, the complete variable domain reads KAGVTQTPRYLIKTRGQQVTLSCSPISGHRSVSWYQQTPGQGLQFLFEYFSETQRNKGNFPGRFSGRQFSNSRSEMNVSTLELGDSALYLCASSLRTGKNTEAFFGQGTRLTVV.

J is TRBJ2-7 and V is TRBV30, with 9 bases lining up with TRBD2. The CDR3 has 14 residues. J was trimmed by 2 bases and V by 0 bases; bases with no gene match: 2. Germline V gene data show CDR1 as GTSNPN and CDR2 as SVGIG (reference sequence). CDR3 amino acids: CAWSVGGRAYEQYF. CDR3 bases: TGTGCCTGGAGTGTAGGCGGGAGGGCCTACGAGCAGTACTTC.

CDR3: CAWSADSGVGAGYTF. DNA for the CDR3: TGTGCCTGGAGTGCGGATTCAGGGGTCGGGGCTGGCTACACCTTC. The chain links TRBV30 to TRBJ1-2; weak D call: TRBD1 (6 bases). The CDR3 extends over 15 amino acids. Trimming took off 1 base at V and 7 bases at J, with 19 bases between the two ends. Germline CDR1 reads GTSNPN; CDR2 reads SVGIG (reference sequence).

J is TRBJ2-7 and V is TRBV6-5; 8 bases line up with TRBD2. The J segment lost 5 bases and the V segment lost 0 bases, leaving 3 bases of the junction unmatched. The CDR3 is 14 residues long. The V gene's germline CDR1 is MNHEY and CDR2 SVGAGI. The CDR3 region has the DNA TGTGCCAGCAGTTACTCGGGTAGCGGGAACGAGCAGTACTTC. This codes for CASSYSGSGNEQYF.

This chain connects TRBV5-1 to TRBJ1-2; 10 bases map to TRBD1. Trimming at V came to 3 bases and at J to 3 bases, leaving 2 bases not matched to a gene. The CDR3 consists of 14 residues. Germline assignment: CDR1 SGHRS and CDR2 YFSETQ. This CDR3 is CASSSGTGDYGYTF. CDR3 sequence (DNA): TGCGCCAGCAGCTCCGGGACAGGGGACTATGGCTACACCTTC.

The J gene is TRBJ1-1, the V gene TRBV7-3; D is ambiguous. Trimming shortened V by 0 bases and J by 3 bases, and 5 bases separated the two germline ends. The CDR3 covers 13 residues. CDR1 and CDR2 (germline): SGHTA, FQGTGA. The CDR3 DNA is TGTGCCAGCAGCTTAACGACGGACACTGAAGCTTTCTTT. Protein: CASSLTTDTEAFF.

The chain uses TRBV5-1 and TRBJ2-5; D possibly corresponds to TRBD1 (5 bases). The CDR3 has 14 residues. The V end was cut by 0 bases, the J end by 1 base, with 7 bases between. CDR1 SGHRS and CDR2 YFSETQ come from the germline V gene. The CDR3 coding sequence is TGCGCCAGCAGCTTGGGACAGATCCAAGAGACCCAGTACTTC. This gives the protein CASSLGQIQETQYF. Full variable domain (rest looked up from reference TRBV5-1 and TRBJ2-5): KAGVTQTPRYLIKTRGQQVTLSCSPISGHRSVSWYQQTPGQGLQFLFEYFSETQRNKGNFPGRFSGRQFSNSRSEMNVSTLELGDSALYLCASSLGQIQETQYFGPGTRLLVL.

The CDR3, as DNA: TGCGCCAGCAGCCCGGGACTAGCGAAATACGAGCAGTACTTC. This gives the protein CASSPGLAKYEQYF. The rearrangement uses TRBV5-1 and TRBJ2-7; 10 bases map to TRBD2. The junction had 5 bases not matched to a gene; V was cut back by 4 bases and J by 4 bases. CDR1 SGHRS and CDR2 YFSETQ come from the germline V gene. The CDR3 consists of 14 residues.

V usage is TRBV5-1 and J usage is TRBJ2-3; D is unclear. CDR1 SGHRS and CDR2 YFSETQ come from the germline V gene. V lost 3 bases, J lost 5 bases, and 4 bases lay in between. The CDR3 is 11 residues long. The CDR3 bases are TGCGCCAGCAGCTCGCAAGATACGCAGTATTTT. Translating it yields CASSSQDTQYF.

This chain connects TRBV11-2 to TRBJ1-1; 7 bases align to TRBD1. This CDR3 has 14 amino acids. Per germline, CDR1 SGHAT and CDR2 FQNNGV. V trimming: 5 bases; J trimming: 0 bases; junction bases outside the gene matches: 3. DNA for the CDR3: TGTGCCAGCAGCCCGACAGGGATGAACACTGAAGCTTTCTTT. This sequence encodes CASSPTGMNTEAFF. Full variable domain (outside the CDR3, taken from reference TRBV11-2 and TRBJ1-1): EAGVAQSPRYKIIEKRQSVAFWCNPISGHATLYWYQQILGQGPKLLIQFQNNGVVDDSQLPKDRFSAERLKGVDSTLKIQPAKLEDSAVYLCASSPTGMNTEAFFGQGTRLTVV.

In DNA form, the CDR3 reads TGTGCCAGCAGTTTGCAGTGGGGTAATTCACCCCTCCACTTT. Protein product: CASSLQWGNSPLHF. V usage is TRBV28 and J usage is TRBJ1-6, with D hard to call. CDR3 length equals 14 residues. In germline, CDR1 is MDHEN, CDR2 SYDVKM. V was trimmed by 3 bases and J by 6 bases, leaving 9 bases between them.

The chain links TRBV6-6 to TRBJ2-6; 7 nucleotides agree with TRBD2. Germline V lookup: CDR1 MNHNY, CDR2 SVGAGI (reference sequence). V trimming: 2 bases; J trimming: 1 base; junction bases outside the gene matches: 2. The CDR3 loop spans 16 amino acids. The CDR3 DNA reads TGTGCCAGCAGTTACGGGAGGGCTTCTGGGGCCAACGTCCTGACTTTC. Its translation is CASSYGRASGANVLTF.

This clone was seen only once. The chain carries TRBV7-9 and TRBJ1-4; D is unresolved. The CDR3 sequence is 12 residues long. Germline V gives CDR1 SEHNR, CDR2 FQNEAQ (reference sequence). V dropped 3 bases and J dropped 5 bases, with 4 bases sitting between them. The CDR3 protein is CASSFINEKLFF. In nucleotides, the CDR3 is TGTGCCAGCAGCTTTATCAATGAAAAACTGTTTTTT.

The chain links TRBV28 to TRBJ1-5; no clear D gene. V lost 6 bases, J lost 3 bases, and 12 bases lay in between. The germline V gene encodes CDR1 MDHEN and CDR2 SYDVKM. The CDR3 totals 14 residues. The CDR3 region is CASSSGGINQPQHF. The CDR3 DNA sequence: TGTGCCAGCAGCTCCGGAGGGATCAATCAGCCCCAGCATTTT.

The V call is TRBV6-5, the J call TRBJ2-7, with TRBD1 matching over 8 bases. Germline trimming cut 5 bases from V and 10 bases from J; bases unmatched to any gene: 13. Germline V CDR1 and CDR2: MNHEY, SVGAGI. This CDR3 contains 14 residues. The CDR3 reads CASSPPGTGFLQYF. The CDR3 DNA follows: TGTGCCAGCAGTCCCCCCGGGACAGGTTTTCTTCAGTACTTC.

The chain employs TRBV27 and TRBJ1-2; TRBD1 matches 7 bases. The CDR3 is 13 residues long. CDR1 is MNHEY and CDR2 is SMNVEV in the germline V gene (reference sequence). Losses at the gene ends were 8 bases for V and 9 bases for J; bases not matched to a gene: 12. The CDR3 protein is CASRISRQGSYTF. In DNA form, the CDR3 reads TGTGCCAGCCGAATATCAAGACAGGGAAGCTACACCTTC.

The gene calls are TRBV6-1 and TRBJ1-4; 7 positions agree with TRBD1. Germline V lookup: CDR1 MNHNS, CDR2 SASEGT. The V and J ends lost 4 bases and 10 bases, in that order; junction bases with no gene match: 6. The CDR3 is made up of 13 amino acids. The DNA for the CDR3 is TGTGCCAGCAGTGGAGGGACAGCCGGAAAACTGTTTTTT. Protein: CASSGGTAGKLFF.

This clone occurred a few times. The sample has other DNA sequences that encode this CDR3 too. The chain is built from TRBV5-1 and TRBJ1-2, with D perhaps matching TRBD1 (5 bases). CDR3 size: 12 residues. Germline CDR1 is SGHRS and CDR2 is YFSETQ. Trimming pared 0 bases from V and 8 bases from J, leaving 8 bases between. The CDR3 loop reads CASSLVGDGYTF. As DNA, the CDR3 is TGCGCCAGCAGCTTGGTGGGGGACGGCTACACCTTC.

CDR3 in amino acids: CASSRRDRGSLVPRQYF. In nucleotides, the CDR3 is TGTGCCAGCAGCCGCCGGGACAGAGGGTCATTAGTACCGCGGCAGTACTTC. This rearrangement joins TRBV11-2 to TRBJ2-7, with TRBD1 matching 7 bases. This CDR3 spans 17 amino acids. Germline CDR1 is SGHAT and CDR2 is FQNNGV. The ends lost 5 bases at V and 9 bases at J; junction bases unmatched: 22.